The 22 T cell receptor beta chains listed next were all sequenced from one sample in a study of response to subunit inactivated influenza vaccine. TCRdb reprocessed the RT-PCR reads with MiXCR, giving one entry per CDR3 protein. This sample has 450,000 to 500,000 distinct CDR3 sequences, with approximately 11% found just once. The sample was PBMCs from blood, taken roughly 6 weeks after vaccination. These receptors originate from a man aged 50 to 60 who received an inactivated influenza vaccine.

This chain links TRBV7-8 with TRBJ2-3; 7 bases are a match to TRBD2. The J segment lost 2 bases and the V segment lost 4 bases, leaving 3 bases of the junction unmatched. CDR1 SGHVS and CDR2 FQNEAQ come from the germline V gene. The CDR3 length is 14 residues. The CDR3 DNA sequence: TGTGCCAGCAGCTCAGCGGGGCCCACAGATACGCAGTATTTT. Its translation is CASSSAGPTDTQYF.

In its sample, this clonotype was seen a few times. The chain has TRBV6-5 and TRBJ2-7; D gene ambiguous. Germline V lookup: CDR1 MNHEY, CDR2 SVGAGI. The CDR3 sequence is 14 residues long. Trimming took 2 bases from V and 3 from J, leaving 11 bases between them. As DNA, the CDR3 is TGTGCCAGCAGTTACCGAATGGACGGCTACGAGCAGTACTTC. It is translated as CASSYRMDGYEQYF.

The rearrangement uses TRBV7-2 and TRBJ2-5; TRBD1 matches 10 bases. The V gene end was trimmed by 5 bases and the J gene end by 4 bases; junction bases not matched to a gene: 7. The CDR3 length is 15 residues. Germline loops: CDR1 SGHTA, CDR2 FQGNSA. CDR3 region: CASSRGQGHRETQYF. CDR3 DNA: TGTGCCAGCAGCAGGGGACAGGGGCACAGAGAGACCCAGTACTTC.

This clonotype was seen at least ten times. The chain has TRBV5-1 and TRBJ1-1; D not resolved. Trimming cost V 0 bases and J 0 bases, with 6 bases left between them. Germline loops: CDR1 SGHRS, CDR2 YFSETQ. The CDR3 is made up of 14 amino acids. This chain's CDR3 is CASSLEGLNTEAFF. DNA for the CDR3: TGCGCCAGCAGCTTGGAGGGCTTGAACACTGAAGCTTTCTTT.

This clonotype showed up many times. The rearrangement joins TRBV4-2 to TRBJ1-6; D call uncertain. CDR3 length: 15 amino acids. Germline assignment: CDR1 LGHNA and CDR2 YNFKEQ. Trimming shortened V by 0 bases and J by 0 bases, and 3 bases separated the two germline ends. As DNA, the CDR3 is TGTGCCAGCAGCCAAGATTTCTCCTATAATTCACCCCTCCACTTT. Translation: CASSQDFSYNSPLHF.

The chain couples TRBV5-1 to TRBJ2-5; possibly TRBD1 for D (6 bases). This CDR3 is built from 15 residues. Between the trimmed V and J ends, which lost 2 bases and 4 bases, there was a span of 15 bases. Germline CDR1 is SGHRS and CDR2 is YFSETQ. The CDR3, as DNA: TGCGCCAGCAGCTTCGATCGGGGCAGGGGAGAGACCCAGTACTTC. The encoded protein is CASSFDRGRGETQYF. Full variable domain (rest looked up from reference TRBV5-1 and TRBJ2-5): KAGVTQTPRYLIKTRGQQVTLSCSPISGHRSVSWYQQTPGQGLQFLFEYFSETQRNKGNFPGRFSGRQFSNSRSEMNVSTLELGDSALYLCASSFDRGRGETQYFGPGTRLLVL.

This clonotype came up a few times. The chain recombines TRBV28 with TRBJ1-6; no definite D call. Germline V gene sequence: CDR1 MDHEN, CDR2 SYDVKM. Between the trimmed V and J ends, which lost 8 bases and 10 bases, there was a span of 12 bases. The CDR3 has 12 amino acids. CDR3 protein: CASAVRGSPLHF. The CDR3 DNA reads TGTGCCAGCGCAGTGAGAGGCTCACCCCTCCACTTT. Using reference TRBV28 and TRBJ1-6 for the parts outside the CDR3, the full variable domain is DVKVTQSSRYLVKRTGEKVFLECVQDMDHENMFWYRQDPGLGLRLIYFSYDVKMKEKGDIPEGYSVSREKKERFSLILESASTNQTSMYLCASAVRGSPLHFGNGTRLTVT.

This clonotype was detected only a few times. V gene TRBV6-1 combines with J gene TRBJ2-1, with 11 bases fitting TRBD2. CDR1 is MNHNS and CDR2 is SASEGT in the germline V gene. The CDR3 totals 16 residues. The V gene end was trimmed by 6 bases and the J gene end by 4 bases; junction bases not matched to a gene: 8. The CDR3 nucleotides read TGTGCCAGCAGCGAATCCCGGACTAGCGGGTACAATGAGCAGTTCTTC. This codes for CASSESRTSGYNEQFF.

At least ten counts were recorded for this clonotype. Relative to the germline gene, one junction end is altered; a read error may explain this. The chain carries TRBV5-1 and TRBJ2-2; D is unresolved. From germline, CDR1 is SGHRS and CDR2 YFSETQ. The CDR3 totals 13 residues. CDR3 region: CASSLGPSGELFF. CDR3 nucleotides: TGCGCCAGCAGCTTGGGCCCTTCCGGAGAGCTGTTTTTT.

There are a few counts of this clonotype. The CDR3 DNA reads TGTGCCAGCATGGTTCGTATGGGACAGGGCCTACCCACCGGGGAGCTGTTTTTT. As protein: CASMVRMGQGLPTGELFF. V and J are TRBV6-1 and TRBJ2-2, with 9 bases lining up with TRBD1. This CDR3 is 18 amino acids long. The germline V gene encodes CDR1 MNHNS and CDR2 SASEGT. The ends lost 7 bases at V and 4 bases at J; junction bases unmatched: 16.

The chain is built from TRBV18 and TRBJ2-3, with D tentatively TRBD2 (6 bases). The germline V gene has CDR1 KGHSH and CDR2 LQKENI. V lost 4 bases and J 6 bases, leaving 20 bases between the germline ends. The CDR3 is made up of 16 amino acids. The DNA for the CDR3 is TGTGCCAGCTCACTAACCGGGACTCAAAAGGGGGATACGCAGTATTTT. Translating gives CASSLTGTQKGDTQYF.

This clonotype was observed a handful of times. In this CDR3 the conserved last residue, phenylalanine or tryptophan, is missing, so a read error is likely. V gene TRBV20-1 combines with J gene TRBJ1-6; D is uncertain. This CDR3 region has 15 residues. The V and J ends lost 5 bases and 2 bases respectively, with 13 bases between them. CDR1 is DFQATT and CDR2 is SNEGSKA in the germline V gene (reference sequence). CDR3 sequence reads: CSAPQVGTYNSPLHV. Written as DNA, the CDR3 is TGCAGTGCTCCCCAAGTTGGTACCTATAATTCACCCCTCCACGTT.

The genes are TRBV6-2 or TRBV6-3 and TRBJ2-5; D call uncertain. V was shortened by 5 bases and J by 5 bases, with 6 bases between the two germline ends. The CDR3 contains 11 residues. CDR1 and CDR2 (germline): MNHEY, SVGEGT. As DNA, the CDR3 is TGTGCCAGCAGTCAGTATGAGACCCAGTACTTC. Protein sequence: CASSQYETQYF.

This rearrangement joins TRBV12-3 or TRBV12-4 to TRBJ2-2; 8 bases agree with TRBD1. Trimming at V came to 3 bases and at J to 4 bases, leaving 7 bases not matched to a gene. This CDR3 has 16 residues. The CDR3 loop is CASSLQGALGTGELFF. Here the CDR3 DNA reads TGTGCCAGCAGTTTGCAGGGGGCGTTAGGCACCGGGGAGCTGTTTTTT.

In regard to this clonotype: A single base separates this from a much larger clone, so it may be a read error. The rearrangement uses TRBV9 and TRBJ2-7; TRBD1 matches at 7 bases. The CDR3 spans 14 residues. CDR1 is SGDLS, CDR2 YYNGEE, per germline. V gave up 0 bases and J gave up 6 bases; unmatched junction bases: 6. CDR3 sequence (DNA): TGTGCCAGCAGCGTAGGACACAGGGGCTTCGAGCAGTACTTC. Its protein product is CASSVGHRGFEQYF.

V gene TRBV10-3 combines with J gene TRBJ2-5; unclear D gene. There are 16 residues in the CDR3. Germline V gene data show CDR1 as ENHRY and CDR2 as SYGVKD. The V end lost 3 bases, the J end lost 5 bases, and 19 bases lay between the germline ends. The CDR3 reads CAISDQAATLDETQYF. CDR3 DNA: TGTGCCATCAGTGATCAGGCAGCTACCTTGGACGAGACCCAGTACTTC.

This clonotype came up many times. The rearrangement links TRBV13 to TRBJ2-7; the match to TRBD1 covers 8 bases. V lost 5 bases, J lost 6 bases, and 9 bases stayed unmatched. Looked up from germline, CDR1 is PRHDT and CDR2 is FYEKMQ (reference sequence). This CDR3 is built from 14 residues. As DNA, the CDR3 is TGTGCCAGCAGCCTAAGGACAGGGAAGGGCGAGCAGTACTTC. Translating it yields CASSLRTGKGEQYF.

The CDR3 reads CASSLGRGGYKKSYEQYF. The CDR3 DNA is TGTGCCAGCAGCTTGGGAAGGGGGGGATACAAGAAATCCTACGAGCAGTACTTC. The chain links TRBV5-6 to TRBJ2-7; TRBD2 might be the D (7 bases). The V and J ends lost 0 bases and 1 base respectively, with 20 bases between them. The CDR3 extends over 18 amino acids. Germline CDR1 is SGHDT and CDR2 is YYEEEE.

This clonotype was found many times. This chain links TRBV28 with TRBJ2-3; 7 bases align to TRBD2. CDR3 length equals 14 residues. J lost 0 bases, V lost 6 bases, and 3 bases had no gene match. Germline CDR1 MDHEN, CDR2 SYDVKM. The CDR3 DNA sequence: TGTGCCAGCAGACTAGCGCTTAGCACAGATACGCAGTATTTT. Encoded protein: CASRLALSTDTQYF.

The V and J genes are TRBV20-1 and TRBJ1-5; D might be TRBD1 (5 bases). V was shortened by 0 bases and J by 0 bases, with 12 bases between the two germline ends. The CDR3 spans 16 residues. Germline V gene data show CDR1 as DFQATT and CDR2 as SNEGSKA (reference sequence). As DNA, the CDR3 is TGCAGTGCTAGAGAGGTTGGGGGAATTAGCAATCAGCCCCAGCATTTT. Its translation: CSAREVGGISNQPQHF.

The sample holds a few counts of this clonotype. V usage is TRBV4-2 and J usage is TRBJ2-1; the D gene could be TRBD1 or TRBD2 (5 bases each). The CDR3 covers 15 residues. V dropped 2 bases and J dropped 10 bases, with 18 bases sitting between them. Per germline, CDR1 LGHNA and CDR2 YNFKEQ. The CDR3 sequence is CASSQIKGRGEEQFF. Here the CDR3 DNA reads TGTGCCAGCAGCCAAATAAAGGGGAGAGGCGAAGAGCAGTTCTTC.

This clonotype was counted many times. At one boundary the junction diverges from the germline segment, which might be a read error. The chain uses TRBV7-2 and TRBJ1-6; D is undetermined. Germline V gene lookup returns CDR1 SGHTA and CDR2 FQGNSA. CDR3 length: 12 amino acids. CDR3 coding DNA: TGTGCCAGCAGCCTAGCCCGTTCACCCCTCCACTTT. Translated, it gives CASSLARSPLHF. Based on the CDR3 plus reference TRBV7-2 and TRBJ1-6, the full variable domain is GAGVSQSPSNKVTEKGKDVELRCDPISGHTALYWYRQSLGQGLEFLIYFQGNSAPDKSGLPSDRFSAERTGGSVSTLTIQRTQQEDSAVYLCASSLARSPLHFGNGTRLTVT.